What follows are 8 T cell receptor beta chains derived from one specimen sequenced in a study of cytomegalovirus exposure and HLA in healthy donors. This PCR relied on a set of 60 Vbeta primers and 13 Jbeta primers. TCRdb's copy holds only in-frame clones and misses some; the assay was immunoSEQ multiplex PCR. The table lists 150,000 to 200,000 clones, 75% of them singletons. Sequencing used PBMCs. Source of these receptors: a man younger than 35 in good health and CMV-seropositive.

The chain carries TRBV7-8 and TRBJ2-5, with D possibly TRBD1 on 7 matching bases. The germline V gene has CDR1 SGHVS and CDR2 FQNEAQ. The CDR3 covers 16 residues. Trimming removed 5 bases at V and 1 base at J, with 17 bases between. The DNA of the CDR3 is TGTGCCAGCAGCCAGGGGGGCTGGGGAAGCCAAGAGACCCAGTACTTC. Amino acids: CASSQGGWGSQETQYF. The full variable domain, rest sourced from reference TRBV7-8 and TRBJ2-5, is GAGVSQSPRYKVAKRGQDVALRCDPISGHVSLFWYQQALGQGPEFLTYFQNEAQLDKSGLPSDRFFAERPEGSVSTLKIQRTQQEDSAVYLCASSQGGWGSQETQYFGPGTRLLVL.

The V gene is TRBV15, the J gene TRBJ2-1; TRBD1 might be the D (5 bases). This CDR3 has 14 amino acids. Germline lookup yields CDR1 LNHNV and CDR2 YYDKDF (reference sequence). Trimming stripped 8 bases from V and 4 bases from J, with 15 bases between. The CDR3 loop is CATLKGAGYNEQFF. CDR3 in DNA: TGTGCCACCCTTAAGGGTGCAGGGTACAATGAGCAGTTCTTC.

The chain is built from TRBV7-9 and TRBJ2-7, with 7 nucleotides matching TRBD1. Trimming removed 1 base from V and 0 bases from J; junction bases left unmatched: 3. This CDR3 region has 15 residues. CDR1 is SEHNR, CDR2 FQNEAQ, per germline (reference sequence). CDR3 in amino acids: CASSLVGQSSYEQYF. DNA of the CDR3: TGTGCCAGCAGCTTAGTGGGACAGAGCTCCTACGAGCAGTACTTC.

This clone was counted a few times. The chain links TRBV2 to TRBJ1-5; the match to TRBD1 covers 10 bases. V gave up 7 bases and J gave up 7 bases; unmatched junction bases: 13. This CDR3 region has 16 residues. CDR1 and CDR2 from the germline V gene are SNHLY and FYNNEI. The CDR3 bases are TGTGCCAGCAACGTTGACATGACAGGGGGCGGGCAGCCCCAGCATTTT. Its protein product is CASNVDMTGGGQPQHF.

The genes are TRBV6-5 and TRBJ1-2; D uncertain. V was clipped by 0 bases and J by 0 bases, with 5 bases between them. The CDR3 consists of 14 residues. Germline CDR1 MNHEY, CDR2 SVGAGI. CDR3 sequence (DNA): TGTGCCAGCAGTTACTCGAGAGCTAACTATGGCTACACCTTC. The encoded protein is CASSYSRANYGYTF.

This clone was found a few times. The chain carries TRBV27 and TRBJ1-5; D is unclear. Trimming left V 5 bases short and J 6 bases short, with 23 bases between. This CDR3 comprises 17 residues. Germline V gives CDR1 MNHEY, CDR2 SMNVEV (reference sequence). The CDR3 is CASSPYEIRHLTQPQHF. CDR3 DNA sequence: TGTGCCAGCAGTCCCTACGAAATAAGACATCTTACTCAGCCCCAGCATTTT.

The rearrangement joins TRBV11-2 to TRBJ2-7; possible D gene TRBD1, 5 bases. Trimming removed 5 bases at V and 0 bases at J, with 11 bases between. The CDR3 runs 14 residues. CDR1 and CDR2 (germline): SGHAT, FQNNGV. CDR3 residues: CASSRGHSSYEQYF. CDR3 sequence (DNA): TGTGCCAGCAGCAGGGGCCATAGCTCCTACGAGCAGTACTTC.

This clone was seen only once. The sample carries other DNA sequences with the same CDR3. CDR3 sequence (DNA): TGTGCCAGCAGTCTTTCCTCCTATGGCTACACCTTC. Its translation: CASSLSSYGYTF. The rearrangement links TRBV28 to TRBJ1-2; the D is unclear. The germline V gene encodes CDR1 MDHEN and CDR2 SYDVKM. Trimming cost V 5 bases and J 4 bases, with 8 bases left between them. The CDR3 length is 12 residues.